This record covers a single T cell receptor beta chain. The data stem from a study of blood T cell repertoires in COVID-19. Study as a whole: The samples span acute and convalescent COVID-19 from the United States, Italy and Spain. T cells, B-cell-depleted T cells, or PBMCs supplied cDNA or gDNA.

Study processing details: Quantification of nucleated cells was approximated via reference gene primer amplification. Produced via immunoSEQ multiplex PCR; TCRdb's table is partial and in-frame only. That table furnishes V, J and clone size, whereas the DNA furnished D and trimming. The data hold a few hundred thousand clones, with approximately 80% observed a single time. Germline-derived CDR1 and CDR2 are MRHNA and SNTAGT. Trimming shortened V by 0 bases and J by 5 bases, and 24 bases separated the two germline ends. The CDR3 loop spans 19 amino acids. The sequence came from a man aged 30 to 39 with active or convalescent COVID-19. The chain combines TRBV6-4 with TRBJ2-3; maybe TRBD2 (7 bases). The source material was peripheral blood. The CDR3: CASSDSASGGGGKRDTQYF. CDR3 DNA: TGTGCCAGCAGTGACTCGGCTAGCGGAGGAGGGGGGAAGAGAGATACGCAGTATTTT.